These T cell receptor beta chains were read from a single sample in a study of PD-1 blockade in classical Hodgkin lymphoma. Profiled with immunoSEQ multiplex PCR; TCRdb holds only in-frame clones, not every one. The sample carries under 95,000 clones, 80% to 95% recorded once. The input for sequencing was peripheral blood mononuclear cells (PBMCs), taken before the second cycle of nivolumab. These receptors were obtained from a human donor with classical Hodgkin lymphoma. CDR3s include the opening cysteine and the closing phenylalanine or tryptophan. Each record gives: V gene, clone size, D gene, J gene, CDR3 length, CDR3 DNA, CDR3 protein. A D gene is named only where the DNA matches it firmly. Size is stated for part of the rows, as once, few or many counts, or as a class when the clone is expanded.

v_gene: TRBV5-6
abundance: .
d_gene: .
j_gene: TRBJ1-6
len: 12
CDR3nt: TGTGCCAGCAGCCCGGCGAGTGGGCCCCTCCACTTT
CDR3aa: CASSPASGPLHF

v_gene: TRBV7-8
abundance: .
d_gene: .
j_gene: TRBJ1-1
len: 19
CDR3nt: TGTGCCAGCAGCTTAGCTTCTTGGAACACGAGGCGAGCGAACACTGAAGCTTTCTTT
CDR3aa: CASSLASWNTRRANTEAFF

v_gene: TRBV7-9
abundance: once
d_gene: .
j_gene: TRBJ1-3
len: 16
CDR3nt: TGTGCCAGCAGCCCCTCCAACAGGGCGTCTGGAAACACCATATATTTT
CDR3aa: CASSPSNRASGNTIYF

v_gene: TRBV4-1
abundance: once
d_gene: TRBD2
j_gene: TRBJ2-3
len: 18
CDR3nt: TGCGCCAGCAGCCAAGGGCCCCTGCGGGGGGGGGCCACAGATACGCAGTATTTT
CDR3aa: CASSQGPLRGGATDTQYF

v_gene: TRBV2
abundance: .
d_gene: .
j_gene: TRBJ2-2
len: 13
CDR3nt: TGTGCCAGCAGTTTTAGGTTAACCGGGGAGCTGTTTTTT
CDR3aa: CASSFRLTGELFF

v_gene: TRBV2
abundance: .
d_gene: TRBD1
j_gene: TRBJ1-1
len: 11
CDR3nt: TGTGCCAGCGCCCGACAGGGTCCAACTTTCTTT
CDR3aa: CASARQGPTFF

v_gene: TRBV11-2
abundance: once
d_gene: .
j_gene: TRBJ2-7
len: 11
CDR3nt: TGTGCCAGCAGCCGCAGGGCTGAGCAGTACTTC
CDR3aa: CASSRRAEQYF

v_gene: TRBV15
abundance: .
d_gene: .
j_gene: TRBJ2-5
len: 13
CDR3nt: TGTGCCACCAGCGAGTTCATTATAGAGACCCAGTACTTC
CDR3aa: CATSEFIIETQYF

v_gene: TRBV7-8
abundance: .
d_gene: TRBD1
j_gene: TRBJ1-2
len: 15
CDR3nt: TGTGCCAGCAGCCCCCCGGGACAGTCCCATTATGGCTACACCTTC
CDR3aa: CASSPPGQSHYGYTF

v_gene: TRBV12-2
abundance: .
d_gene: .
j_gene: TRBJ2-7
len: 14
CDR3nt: TGTGCAAGTCGCTCCGACAGCTATGGCTACGAGCAGTACTTC
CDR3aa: CASRSDSYGYEQYF

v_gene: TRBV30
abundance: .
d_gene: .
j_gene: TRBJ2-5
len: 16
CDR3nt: TGTGCCTGGAGTGTCCCAGCGAGTCGGTACCAAGAGACCCAGTACTTC
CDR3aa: CAWSVPASRYQETQYF

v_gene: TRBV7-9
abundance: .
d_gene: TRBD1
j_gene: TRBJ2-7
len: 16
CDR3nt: TGTGCCAGCAGCTCAGAAATCACAGGGGGCTTCTACGAGCAGTACTTC
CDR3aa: CASSSEITGGFYEQYF

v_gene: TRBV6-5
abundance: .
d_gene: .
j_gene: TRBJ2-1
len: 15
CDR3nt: TGTGCCAGCAAAATAGGCGGGGTCTCCTACAATGAGCAGTTCTTC
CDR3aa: CASKIGGVSYNEQFF

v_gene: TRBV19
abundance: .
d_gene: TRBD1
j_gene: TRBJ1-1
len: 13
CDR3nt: TGTGCCAGTACAGGGGGCTCGAACACTGAAGCTTTCTTT
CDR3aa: CASTGGSNTEAFF

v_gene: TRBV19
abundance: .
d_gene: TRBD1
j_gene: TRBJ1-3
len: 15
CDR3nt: TGTGCCAGTAGTGGGGACAGCGACTCTGGAAACACCATATATTTT
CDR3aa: CASSGDSDSGNTIYF

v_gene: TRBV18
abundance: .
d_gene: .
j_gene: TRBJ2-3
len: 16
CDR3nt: TGTGCCAGCTCACCACCGCGAGGGGGGAGGGCAGATACGCAGTATTTT
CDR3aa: CASSPPRGGRADTQYF

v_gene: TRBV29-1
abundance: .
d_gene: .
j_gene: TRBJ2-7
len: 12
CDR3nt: TGCAGCGTGGAAGACACTCGCTACGAGCAGTACTTC
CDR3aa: CSVEDTRYEQYF

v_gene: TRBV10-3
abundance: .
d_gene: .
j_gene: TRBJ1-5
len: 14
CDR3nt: TGTGCCATCAGTGAGATGGAGGGAGGACAGCCCCAGCATTTT
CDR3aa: CAISEMEGGQPQHF